This is a list of T cell receptor beta chains from one sample in a study of cytomegalovirus exposure and HLA in healthy donors. Assay: immunoSEQ multiplex PCR; the TCRdb copy retains only in-frame clones and omits some. The sample carries under 50,000 clones, under 95% recorded once. Sequenced sample: PBMCs. Source of these receptors: a woman between 18 and 30 years old in good health and CMV-seronegative. Each CDR3 is given with its conserved first and last residue. A D gene is named only where the DNA matches it firmly. Part of the rows lack a size; the others show once, few, many or a class for expanded clones.

D gene: TRBD1; J gene: TRBJ1-3; V gene: TRBV10-3; clone size: few; CDR3 DNA: TGTGCCATCAGCGAAGACAGGGCGGCGCACACCATATATTTT; CDR3 protein: CAISEDRAAHTIYF
D gene: TRBD1; J gene: TRBJ2-7; V gene: TRBV4-1; clone size: .; CDR3 DNA: TGCGCCAGCAGCCAAAGGGGGACAGGGTCCTACGAGCAGTACTTC; CDR3 protein: CASSQRGTGSYEQYF
D gene: TRBD1; J gene: TRBJ2-7; V gene: TRBV6-5; clone size: .; CDR3 DNA: TGTGCCAGCAGTCGACAGGGGGTCAGGTACGAGCAGTACTTC; CDR3 protein: CASSRQGVRYEQYF
D gene: .; J gene: TRBJ2-5; V gene: TRBV4-1; clone size: .; CDR3 DNA: TGCGCCAGCAGCCAAGATTTCGCGAGTTTGAAGACCCAGTACTTC; CDR3 protein: CASSQDFASLKTQYF
D gene: .; J gene: TRBJ2-7; V gene: TRBV7-8; clone size: .; CDR3 DNA: TGTGCCAGCAGCTTAGAAGAGTACTACGAGCAGTACTTC; CDR3 protein: CASSLEEYYEQYF
D gene: .; J gene: TRBJ1-1; V gene: TRBV29-1; clone size: .; CDR3 DNA: TGCAGCGTTGACGGGGTTAGGGCCACTGAAGCTTTCTTT; CDR3 protein: CSVDGVRATEAFF
D gene: .; J gene: TRBJ1-1; V gene: TRBV27; clone size: .; CDR3 DNA: TGTGCCAGCAGTCCCCAGGGACACCTGAACACTGAAGCTTTCTTT; CDR3 protein: CASSPQGHLNTEAFF
D gene: .; J gene: TRBJ1-2; V gene: TRBV6-9; clone size: .; CDR3 DNA: TGTGCCAGCACAGGGGATGGCTACACCTTC; CDR3 protein: CASTGDGYTF
D gene: .; J gene: TRBJ1-2; V gene: TRBV28; clone size: .; CDR3 DNA: TGTGCCAGCAGTTTATGGGGGGGGGCAGAGTACACCTTC; CDR3 protein: CASSLWGGAEYTF
D gene: TRBD1; J gene: TRBJ1-4; V gene: TRBV27; clone size: .; CDR3 DNA: TGTGCCAGCAGCTCGGACAGGGAGAAGGCGAATGAAAAACTGTTTTTT; CDR3 protein: CASSSDREKANEKLFF
D gene: .; J gene: TRBJ2-5; V gene: TRBV6-1; clone size: .; CDR3 DNA: TGTGCCAGCAGTCAGGAGGCTTCTTCTAAAGAGACCCAGTACTTC; CDR3 protein: CASSQEASSKETQYF
D gene: .; J gene: TRBJ2-5; V gene: TRBV5-5; clone size: .; CDR3 DNA: TGTGCCAGCAGCTTGGGAGGCAGAAAGTACCAAGAGACCCAGTACTTC; CDR3 protein: CASSLGGRKYQETQYF
D gene: .; J gene: TRBJ1-1; V gene: TRBV19; clone size: .; CDR3 DNA: TGTGCCAGTACCAACAGGGCGCGGGAAGCTTTCTTT; CDR3 protein: CASTNRAREAFF
D gene: TRBD1; J gene: TRBJ1-1; V gene: TRBV6-5; clone size: .; CDR3 DNA: TGTGCCAGCAGTTTAGGCAGGGGGTCGAACGCTGAAGCTTTCTTT; CDR3 protein: CASSLGRGSNAEAFF
D gene: TRBD1; J gene: TRBJ1-5; V gene: TRBV6-5; clone size: .; CDR3 DNA: TGTGCCAGCAGGGGACAGGGGGCTGGTCAGCCCCAGCATTTT; CDR3 protein: CASRGQGAGQPQHF
D gene: TRBD1; J gene: TRBJ1-1; V gene: TRBV28; clone size: few; CDR3 DNA: TGTGCCAGCAGAGGACAGGGGACTGAAGCTTTCTTT; CDR3 protein: CASRGQGTEAFF
D gene: .; J gene: TRBJ2-7; V gene: TRBV5-6; clone size: .; CDR3 DNA: TGTGCCAGCTCCGGACACTCCTACGAGCAGTACTTC; CDR3 protein: CASSGHSYEQYF
D gene: .; J gene: TRBJ2-7; V gene: TRBV18; clone size: .; CDR3 DNA: TGTGCCAGCTCGCAAACAGGGAGCTCCTACGAGCAGTACTTC; CDR3 protein: CASSQTGSSYEQYF
D gene: TRBD2; J gene: TRBJ2-7; V gene: TRBV27; clone size: .; CDR3 DNA: TGTGCCACCAGCTACGACCCTAGCGGGAGTTTCGAGCAGTACTTC; CDR3 protein: CATSYDPSGSFEQYF
D gene: .; J gene: TRBJ1-1; V gene: TRBV29-1; clone size: .; CDR3 DNA: TGCAGCGTTGAAGATGTAGTTCCTGGGCGTGAAGCTTTCTTT; CDR3 protein: CSVEDVVPGREAFF
D gene: .; J gene: TRBJ1-1; V gene: TRBV30; clone size: few; CDR3 DNA: TGTGCCTGGAGTGTTCATCCTATGAACACTGAAGCTTTCTTT; CDR3 protein: CAWSVHPMNTEAFF
D gene: TRBD2; J gene: TRBJ2-7; V gene: TRBV2; clone size: .; CDR3 DNA: TGTGCCAGCCAAGGGGGGACTAGCGGCTCCTACGAGCAGTACTTC; CDR3 protein: CASQGGTSGSYEQYF
D gene: .; J gene: TRBJ1-5; V gene: TRBV5-8; clone size: once; CDR3 DNA: TGTGCCAGCAGCCCCGGGGGGCCCCAGCATTTT; CDR3 protein: CASSPGGPQHF
D gene: .; J gene: TRBJ2-3; V gene: TRBV2; clone size: once; CDR3 DNA: TGTGCCAGCAGTCCGCGGGGAAGCACAGATACGCAGTATTTT; CDR3 protein: CASSPRGSTDTQYF
D gene: .; J gene: TRBJ2-6; V gene: TRBV11-2; clone size: .; CDR3 DNA: TGTGCCAGCAGCTTAAGGGGGGGACCTGGGGCCAACGTCCTGACTTTC; CDR3 protein: CASSLRGGPGANVLTF
D gene: .; J gene: TRBJ1-1; V gene: TRBV7-2; clone size: .; CDR3 DNA: TGTGCCAGCAGCTTGGGGGGGGCAAACACTGAAGCTTTCTTT; CDR3 protein: CASSLGGANTEAFF
D gene: .; J gene: TRBJ1-1; V gene: TRBV6-6; clone size: .; CDR3 DNA: TGTGCCAGCAGTGGACAGAAAGCATTGAACACTGAAGCTTTCTTT; CDR3 protein: CASSGQKALNTEAFF
D gene: TRBD1; J gene: TRBJ1-4; V gene: TRBV18; clone size: .; CDR3 DNA: TGTGCCAGCTCACCATCTAACAGGGGGCCTGAAAAACTGTTTTTT; CDR3 protein: CASSPSNRGPEKLFF
D gene: TRBD2; J gene: TRBJ2-1; V gene: TRBV27; clone size: .; CDR3 DNA: TGTGCCAGTAGTTCCAGCGGGGGCCCTTACAATGAGCAGTTCTTC; CDR3 protein: CASSSSGGPYNEQFF
D gene: .; J gene: TRBJ2-5; V gene: TRBV6-6; clone size: .; CDR3 DNA: TGTGCCAGCAGTCAAACCGGGACTGGCCAAGAGACCCAGTACTTC; CDR3 protein: CASSQTGTGQETQYF
D gene: TRBD2; J gene: TRBJ2-7; V gene: TRBV5-1; clone size: few; CDR3 DNA: TGCGCCAGCAGCTTGGCCTCTAGCGGGGCCTACGAGCAGTACTTC; CDR3 protein: CASSLASSGAYEQYF
D gene: TRBD2; J gene: TRBJ2-7; V gene: TRBV18; clone size: .; CDR3 DNA: TGTGCCAGCTCACCGCCGATGGGGGGGAATAGCGGGAATCCGGCCGAGCAGTACTTC; CDR3 protein: CASSPPMGGNSGNPAEQYF
D gene: .; J gene: TRBJ2-2; V gene: TRBV6-4; clone size: few; CDR3 DNA: TGTGCCAGCAGTGAAGACGGGGGGAACACCGGGGAGCTGTTTTTT; CDR3 protein: CASSEDGGNTGELFF